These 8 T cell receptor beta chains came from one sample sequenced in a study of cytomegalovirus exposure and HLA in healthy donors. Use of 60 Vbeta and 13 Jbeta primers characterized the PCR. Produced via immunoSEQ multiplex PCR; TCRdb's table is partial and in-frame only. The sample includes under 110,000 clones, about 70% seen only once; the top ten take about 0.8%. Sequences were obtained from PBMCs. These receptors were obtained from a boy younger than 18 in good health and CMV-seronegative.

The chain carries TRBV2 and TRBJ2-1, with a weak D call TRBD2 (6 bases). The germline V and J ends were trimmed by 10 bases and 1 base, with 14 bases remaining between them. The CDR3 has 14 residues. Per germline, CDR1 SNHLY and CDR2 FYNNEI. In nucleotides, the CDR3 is TGTGCCACCTCGGGACTCCGTTCCTACAATGAGCAGTTCTTC. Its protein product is CATSGLRSYNEQFF.

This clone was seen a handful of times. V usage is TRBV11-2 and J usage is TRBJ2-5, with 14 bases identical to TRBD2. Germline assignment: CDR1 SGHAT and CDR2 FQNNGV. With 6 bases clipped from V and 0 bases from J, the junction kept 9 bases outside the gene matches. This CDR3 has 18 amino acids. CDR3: CASSYGLAGGGYQETQYF. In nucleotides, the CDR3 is TGTGCCAGCAGTTACGGACTAGCGGGAGGCGGGTACCAAGAGACCCAGTACTTC.

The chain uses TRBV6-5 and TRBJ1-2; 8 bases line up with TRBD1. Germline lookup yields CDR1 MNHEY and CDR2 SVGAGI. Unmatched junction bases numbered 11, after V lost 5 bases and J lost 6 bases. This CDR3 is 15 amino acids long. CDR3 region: CASSAPEAGGDGYTF. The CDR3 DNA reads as TGTGCCAGCAGTGCCCCTGAGGCAGGGGGCGATGGCTACACCTTC.

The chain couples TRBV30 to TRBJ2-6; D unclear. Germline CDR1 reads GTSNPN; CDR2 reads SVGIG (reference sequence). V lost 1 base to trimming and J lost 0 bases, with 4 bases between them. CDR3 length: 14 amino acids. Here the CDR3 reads CAWSAYSGANVLTF. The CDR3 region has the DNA TGTGCCTGGAGTGCCTACTCTGGGGCCAACGTCCTGACTTTC.

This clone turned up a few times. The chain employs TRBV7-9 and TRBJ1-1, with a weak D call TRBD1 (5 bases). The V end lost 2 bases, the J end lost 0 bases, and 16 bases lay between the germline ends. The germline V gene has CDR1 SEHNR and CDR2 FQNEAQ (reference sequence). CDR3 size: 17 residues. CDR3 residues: CASSLKRAGDLNTEAFF. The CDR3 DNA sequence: TGTGCCAGCAGCTTAAAACGGGCGGGGGATTTGAACACTGAAGCTTTCTTT.

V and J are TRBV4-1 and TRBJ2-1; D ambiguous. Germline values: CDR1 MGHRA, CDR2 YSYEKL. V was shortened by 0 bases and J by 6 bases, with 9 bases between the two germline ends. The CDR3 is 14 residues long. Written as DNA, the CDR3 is TGCGCCAGCAGCCAAGAGCCGGGTTCCAATGAGCAGTTCTTC. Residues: CASSQEPGSNEQFF.

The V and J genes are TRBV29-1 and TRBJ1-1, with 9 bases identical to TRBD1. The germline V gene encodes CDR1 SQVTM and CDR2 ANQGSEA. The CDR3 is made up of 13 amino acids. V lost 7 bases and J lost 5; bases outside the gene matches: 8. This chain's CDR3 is CSGQDRGETEAFF. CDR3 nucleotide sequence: TGCAGCGGGCAGGACAGGGGAGAAACTGAAGCTTTCTTT.

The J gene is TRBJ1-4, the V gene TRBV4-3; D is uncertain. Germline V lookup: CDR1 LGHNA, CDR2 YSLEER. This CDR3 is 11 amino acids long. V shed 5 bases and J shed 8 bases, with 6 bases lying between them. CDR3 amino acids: CASSEAEKLFF. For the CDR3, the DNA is TGCGCCAGCAGCGAGGCAGAAAAACTGTTTTTT.